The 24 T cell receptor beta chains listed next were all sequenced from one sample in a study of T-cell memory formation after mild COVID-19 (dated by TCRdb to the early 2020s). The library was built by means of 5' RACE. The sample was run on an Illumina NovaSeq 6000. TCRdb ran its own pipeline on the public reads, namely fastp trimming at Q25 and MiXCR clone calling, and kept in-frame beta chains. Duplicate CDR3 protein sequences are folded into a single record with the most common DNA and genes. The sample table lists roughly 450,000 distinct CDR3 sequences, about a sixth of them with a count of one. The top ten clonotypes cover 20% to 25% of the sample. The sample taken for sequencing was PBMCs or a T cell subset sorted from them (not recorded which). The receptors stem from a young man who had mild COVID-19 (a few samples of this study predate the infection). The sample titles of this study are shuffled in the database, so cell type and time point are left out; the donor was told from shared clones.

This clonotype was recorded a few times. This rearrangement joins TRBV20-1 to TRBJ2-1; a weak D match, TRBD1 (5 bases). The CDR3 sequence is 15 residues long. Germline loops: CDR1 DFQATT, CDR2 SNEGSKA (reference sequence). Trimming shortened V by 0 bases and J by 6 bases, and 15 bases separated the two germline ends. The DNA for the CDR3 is TGCAGTGCTAGAGACAGGGTCCTCCCCCTCAATGAGCAGTTCTTC. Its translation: CSARDRVLPLNEQFF.

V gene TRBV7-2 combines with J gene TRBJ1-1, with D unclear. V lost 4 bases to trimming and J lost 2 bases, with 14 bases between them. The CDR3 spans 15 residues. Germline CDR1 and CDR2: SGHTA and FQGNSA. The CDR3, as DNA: TGTGCCAGCAGCTCCTCGGACGGTCGAAACACTGAAGCTTTCTTT. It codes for CASSSSDGRNTEAFF.

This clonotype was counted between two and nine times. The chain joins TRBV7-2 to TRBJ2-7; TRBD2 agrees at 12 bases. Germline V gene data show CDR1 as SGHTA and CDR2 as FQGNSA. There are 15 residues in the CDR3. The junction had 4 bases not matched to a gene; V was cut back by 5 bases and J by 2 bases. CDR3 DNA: TGTGCCAGCAGCCCGACTAGCGGGGGAACCTACGAGCAGTACTTC. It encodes CASSPTSGGTYEQYF.

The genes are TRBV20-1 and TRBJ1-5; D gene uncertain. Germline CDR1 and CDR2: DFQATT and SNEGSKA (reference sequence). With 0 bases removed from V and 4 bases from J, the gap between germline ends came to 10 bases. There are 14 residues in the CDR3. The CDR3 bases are TGCAGTGCTAGAGACCGACGGACTAATCAGCCCCAGCATTTT. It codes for CSARDRRTNQPQHF.

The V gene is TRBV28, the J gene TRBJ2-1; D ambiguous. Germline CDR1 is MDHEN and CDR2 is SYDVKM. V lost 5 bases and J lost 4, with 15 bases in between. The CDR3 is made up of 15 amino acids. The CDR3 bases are TGTGCCAGCAGTGGCAGGCCTAGGATGTACAATGAGCAGTTCTTC. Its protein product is CASSGRPRMYNEQFF. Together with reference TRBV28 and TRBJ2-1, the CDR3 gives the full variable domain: DVKVTQSSRYLVKRTGEKVFLECVQDMDHENMFWYRQDPGLGLRLIYFSYDVKMKEKGDIPEGYSVSREKKERFSLILESASTNQTSMYLCASSGRPRMYNEQFFGPGTRLTVL.

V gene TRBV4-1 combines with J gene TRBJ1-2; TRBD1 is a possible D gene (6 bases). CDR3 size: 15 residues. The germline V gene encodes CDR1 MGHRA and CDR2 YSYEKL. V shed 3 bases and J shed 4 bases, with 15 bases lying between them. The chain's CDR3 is CASSHAQGGGYGYTF. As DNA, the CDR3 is TGCGCCAGCAGCCATGCACAGGGTGGGGGCTATGGCTACACCTTC.

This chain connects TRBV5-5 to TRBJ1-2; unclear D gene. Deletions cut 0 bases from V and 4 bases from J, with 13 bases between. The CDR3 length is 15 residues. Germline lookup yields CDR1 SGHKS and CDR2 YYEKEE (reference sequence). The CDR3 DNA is TGTGCCAGCAGCTTGGCATCACGAGAGGCCTATGGCTACACCTTC. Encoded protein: CASSLASREAYGYTF.

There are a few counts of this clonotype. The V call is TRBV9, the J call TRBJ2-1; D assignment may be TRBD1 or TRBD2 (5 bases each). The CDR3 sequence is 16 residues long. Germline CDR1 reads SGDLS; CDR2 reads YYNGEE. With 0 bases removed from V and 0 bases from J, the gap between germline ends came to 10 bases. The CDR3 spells CASSVAGADSYNEQFF. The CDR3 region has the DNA TGTGCCAGCAGCGTAGCCGGGGCAGACTCCTACAATGAGCAGTTCTTC.

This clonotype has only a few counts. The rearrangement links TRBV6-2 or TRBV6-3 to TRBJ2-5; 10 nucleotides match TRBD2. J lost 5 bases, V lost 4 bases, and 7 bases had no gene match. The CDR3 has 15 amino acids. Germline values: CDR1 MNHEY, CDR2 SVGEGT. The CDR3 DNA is TGTGCCAGCAGTTGGACTAGCGGACAAGTGGAGACCCAGTACTTC. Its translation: CASSWTSGQVETQYF.

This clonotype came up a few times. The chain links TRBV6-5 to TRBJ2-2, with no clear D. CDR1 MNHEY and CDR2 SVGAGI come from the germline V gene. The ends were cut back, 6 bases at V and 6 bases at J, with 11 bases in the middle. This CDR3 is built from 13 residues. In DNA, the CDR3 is TGTGCCAGCAGCCGAGGCCCGGCCGGGGAGCTGTTTTTT. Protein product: CASSRGPAGELFF.

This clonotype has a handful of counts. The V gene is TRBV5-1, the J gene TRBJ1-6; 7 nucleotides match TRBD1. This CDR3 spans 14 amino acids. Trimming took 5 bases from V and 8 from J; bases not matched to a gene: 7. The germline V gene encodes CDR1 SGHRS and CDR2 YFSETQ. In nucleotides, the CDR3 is TGCGCCAGCAGGTCGGGACAGATTTATTCACCCCTCCACTTT. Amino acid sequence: CASRSGQIYSPLHF.

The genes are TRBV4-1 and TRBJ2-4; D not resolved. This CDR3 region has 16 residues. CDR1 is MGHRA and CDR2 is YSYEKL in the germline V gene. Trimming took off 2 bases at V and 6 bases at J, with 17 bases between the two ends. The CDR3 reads CASSQSHGGLGNIQYF. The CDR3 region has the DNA TGCGCCAGCAGCCAATCTCATGGTGGGTTAGGAAACATTCAGTACTTC.

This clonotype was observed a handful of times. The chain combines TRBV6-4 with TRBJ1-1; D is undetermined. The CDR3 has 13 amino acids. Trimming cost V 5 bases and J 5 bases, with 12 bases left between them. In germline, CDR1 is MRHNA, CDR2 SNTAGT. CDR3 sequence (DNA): TGTGCCAGCAGTCGTACATGGTGGACTGAAGCTTTCTTT. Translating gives CASSRTWWTEAFF.

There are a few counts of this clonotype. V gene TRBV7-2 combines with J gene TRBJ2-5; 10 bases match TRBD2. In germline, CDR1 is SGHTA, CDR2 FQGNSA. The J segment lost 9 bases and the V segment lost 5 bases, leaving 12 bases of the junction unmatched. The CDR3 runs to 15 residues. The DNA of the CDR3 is TGTGCCAGCAGCCCGCGGGCCACTAGCGGGACGGCCCAGTACTTC. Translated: CASSPRATSGTAQYF.

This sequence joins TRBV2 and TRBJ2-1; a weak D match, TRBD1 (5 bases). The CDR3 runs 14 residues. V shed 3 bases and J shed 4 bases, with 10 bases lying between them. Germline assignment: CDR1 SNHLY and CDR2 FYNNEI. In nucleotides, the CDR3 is TGTGCCAGCAGTGATCCGACAGATTACAATGAGCAGTTCTTC. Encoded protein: CASSDPTDYNEQFF.

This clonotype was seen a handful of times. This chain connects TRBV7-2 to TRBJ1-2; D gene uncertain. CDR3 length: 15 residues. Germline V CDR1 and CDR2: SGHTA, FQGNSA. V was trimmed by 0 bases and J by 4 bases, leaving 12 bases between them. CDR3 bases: TGTGCCAGCAGCTTAGCCCCCGACACACTCTATGGCTACACCTTC. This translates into CASSLAPDTLYGYTF. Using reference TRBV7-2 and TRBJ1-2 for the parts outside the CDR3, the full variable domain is GAGVSQSPSNKVTEKGKDVELRCDPISGHTALYWYRQSLGQGLEFLIYFQGNSAPDKSGLPSDRFSAERTGGSVSTLTIQRTQQEDSAVYLCASSLAPDTLYGYTFGSGTRLTVV.

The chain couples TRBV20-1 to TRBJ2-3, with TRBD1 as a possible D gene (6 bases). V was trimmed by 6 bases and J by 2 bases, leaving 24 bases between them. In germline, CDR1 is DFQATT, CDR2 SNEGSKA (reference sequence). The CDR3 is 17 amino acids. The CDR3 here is CSAHPFADSTYTDTQYF. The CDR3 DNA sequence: TGCAGTGCCCATCCTTTTGCGGACAGTACGTACACAGATACGCAGTATTTT.

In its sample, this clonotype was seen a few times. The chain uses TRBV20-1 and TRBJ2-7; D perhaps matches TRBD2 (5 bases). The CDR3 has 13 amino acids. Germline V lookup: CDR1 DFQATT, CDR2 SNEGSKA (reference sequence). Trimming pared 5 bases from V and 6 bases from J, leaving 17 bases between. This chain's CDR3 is CSAAAGGVFEQYF. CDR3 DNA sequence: TGCAGTGCTGCGGCGGGTGGGGTTTTCGAGCAGTACTTC.

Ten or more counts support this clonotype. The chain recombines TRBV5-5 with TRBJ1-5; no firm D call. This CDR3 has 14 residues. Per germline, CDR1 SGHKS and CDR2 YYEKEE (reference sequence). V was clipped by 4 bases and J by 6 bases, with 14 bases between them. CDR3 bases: TGTGCCAGCAGCCCGGAAGTTCACGGTCAGCCCCAGCATTTT. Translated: CASSPEVHGQPQHF.

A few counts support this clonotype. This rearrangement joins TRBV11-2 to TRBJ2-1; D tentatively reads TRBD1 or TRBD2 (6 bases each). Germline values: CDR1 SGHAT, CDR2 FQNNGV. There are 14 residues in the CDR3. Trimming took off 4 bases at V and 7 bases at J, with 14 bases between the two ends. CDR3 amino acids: CASSSITGRNEQFF. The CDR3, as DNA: TGTGCCAGCAGCTCAATTACAGGGAGGAATGAGCAGTTCTTC.

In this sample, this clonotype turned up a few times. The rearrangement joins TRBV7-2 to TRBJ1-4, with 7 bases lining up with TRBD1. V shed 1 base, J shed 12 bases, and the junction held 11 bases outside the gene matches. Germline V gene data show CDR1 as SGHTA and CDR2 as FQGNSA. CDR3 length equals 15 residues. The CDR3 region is CASSLVGQRFEELFF. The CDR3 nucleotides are TGTGCCAGCAGCTTAGTGGGACAGCGGTTTGAGGAACTGTTTTTT.

CDR3 DNA sequence: TGCAGCGTTGGTCAGACCTATGGCTACACCTTC. Translation: CSVGQTYGYTF. This sequence joins TRBV29-1 and TRBJ1-2; D is uncertain. This CDR3 region has 11 residues. The germline CDR1 and CDR2 sequences are SQVTM and ANQGSEA. The ends were cut back, 4 bases at V and 4 bases at J, with 7 bases in the middle.

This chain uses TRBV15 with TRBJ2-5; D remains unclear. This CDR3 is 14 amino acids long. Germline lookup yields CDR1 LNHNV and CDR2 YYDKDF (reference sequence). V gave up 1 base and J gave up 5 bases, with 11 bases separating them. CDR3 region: CATSRAQITETQYF. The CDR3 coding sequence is TGTGCCACCAGCAGAGCTCAGATAACGGAGACCCAGTACTTC.

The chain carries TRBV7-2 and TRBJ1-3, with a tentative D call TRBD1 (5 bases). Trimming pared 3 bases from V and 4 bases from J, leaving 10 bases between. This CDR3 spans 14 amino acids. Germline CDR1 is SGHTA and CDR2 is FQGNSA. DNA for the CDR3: TGTGCCAGCAGCTTCGCAGGGTCCGGAAACACCATATATTTT. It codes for CASSFAGSGNTIYF. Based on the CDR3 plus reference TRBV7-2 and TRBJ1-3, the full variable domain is GAGVSQSPSNKVTEKGKDVELRCDPISGHTALYWYRQSLGQGLEFLIYFQGNSAPDKSGLPSDRFSAERTGGSVSTLTIQRTQQEDSAVYLCASSFAGSGNTIYFGEGSWLTVV.